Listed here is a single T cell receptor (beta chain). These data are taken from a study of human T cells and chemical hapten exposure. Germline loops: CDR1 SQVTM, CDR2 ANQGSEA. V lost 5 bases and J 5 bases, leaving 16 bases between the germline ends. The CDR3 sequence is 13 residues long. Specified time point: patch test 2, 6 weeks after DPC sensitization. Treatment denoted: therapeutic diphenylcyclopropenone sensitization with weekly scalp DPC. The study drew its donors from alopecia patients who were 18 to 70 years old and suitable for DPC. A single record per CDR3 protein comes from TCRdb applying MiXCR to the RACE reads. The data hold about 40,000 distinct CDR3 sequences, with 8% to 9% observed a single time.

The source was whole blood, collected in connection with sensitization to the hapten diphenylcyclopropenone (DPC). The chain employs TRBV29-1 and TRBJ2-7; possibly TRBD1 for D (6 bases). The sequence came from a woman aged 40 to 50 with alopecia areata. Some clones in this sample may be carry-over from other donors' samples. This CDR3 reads CSVYSNRAHEQYF. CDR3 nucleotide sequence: TGCAGCGTTTACTCGAACAGGGCGCACGAGCAGTACTTC.